This entry lists 17 T cell receptor beta chains sequenced from one sample in a study of a mutant IDH1 vaccine in newly diagnosed glioma (dated by TCRdb to the early 2020s). The library was prepared using the immunoSEQ multiplex PCR assay. The table comes from immuneACCESS by way of TCRdb, which keeps in-frame sequences with V and J called. Part of the clones is missing from these tables; in studies checked, under half for an unresolved V gene and the rest for unknown reasons. Across this sample there are approximately 44,000 clones, with 76% seen only once. Roughly an eighth of the sample goes to the ten largest clones. For these receptors, no antigen is known. In light of the paper, this sample's time point label describes: week 35, safety follow-up. Each vaccine dose was 300 ug of a 20-mer mutant IDH1 peptide in Montanide, given subcutaneously with topical imiquimod. Specimen: PBMCs, collected from a glioma patient whose treatment included an IDH1 peptide vaccine. The receptors originated from a man aged 40-49 years with glioma.

The rearrangement uses TRBV6-5 and TRBJ2-1, with a possible D match to TRBD2 (6 bases). V dropped 2 bases and J dropped 7 bases, with 15 bases sitting between them. The germline V gene encodes CDR1 MNHEY and CDR2 SVGAGI. The CDR3 is 15 residues long. CDR3 coding DNA: TGTGCCAGCAGTTACGGCGGGATTTCGGGAAATGAGCAGTTCTTC. As protein: CASSYGGISGNEQFF.

The rearrangement uses TRBV9 and TRBJ2-3; a weak D match, TRBD2 (5 bases). The V end was cut by 0 bases, the J end by 2 bases, with 10 bases between. The CDR3 spans 15 residues. The germline V gene has CDR1 SGDLS and CDR2 YYNGEE. CDR3 protein: CASSVVGGYTDTQYF. As DNA, the CDR3 is TGTGCCAGCAGCGTAGTGGGCGGGTACACAGATACGCAGTATTTT.

J is TRBJ1-4 and V is TRBV19; D unclear. Germline lookup yields CDR1 LNHDA and CDR2 SQIVND (reference sequence). The V end was cut by 1 base, the J end by 9 bases, with 9 bases between. This CDR3 region has 13 residues. The DNA of the CDR3 is TGTGCCAGTAGTATAGTAAGGGCTCAAAAACTGTTTTTT. This translates into CASSIVRAQKLFF.

In this sample, this clone turned up once. The J gene is TRBJ1-6, the V gene TRBV7-9, with 8 bases matching TRBD1. V was clipped by 4 bases and J by 7 bases; unmatched bases: 3. From germline, CDR1 is SEHNR and CDR2 FQNEAQ (reference sequence). The CDR3 runs to 14 residues. DNA of the CDR3: TGTGCCAGCAGCTCGGGACAGGAAAATTCACCCCTCCACTTT. Translation: CASSSGQENSPLHF. The full variable domain, completed using reference TRBV7-9 and TRBJ1-6, is DTGVSQNPRHKITKRGQNVTFRCDPISEHNRLYWYRQTLGQGPEFLTYFQNEAQLEKSRLLSDRFSAERPKGSFSTLEIQRTEQGDSAMYLCASSSGQENSPLHFGNGTRLTVT.

J is TRBJ2-3 and V is TRBV5-1; D gene uncertain. Trimming removed 0 bases from V and 5 bases from J, with 7 bases in between. The germline V gene encodes CDR1 SGHRS and CDR2 YFSETQ. The CDR3 has 13 amino acids. The CDR3 spells CASSLVMEDTQYF. The CDR3 DNA follows: TGCGCCAGCAGCTTGGTGATGGAAGATACGCAGTATTTT.

Turning to this clone: At the DNA level, this CDR3 is encoded by other sequences in the same sample as well. This chain joins TRBV29-1 and TRBJ1-1, with TRBD1 matching 8 bases. CDR3 length equals 12 residues. Germline V gene data show CDR1 as SQVTM and CDR2 as ANQGSEA. J was trimmed by 4 bases and V by 5 bases; bases with no gene match: 3. In DNA form, the CDR3 reads TGCAGCGTTACAGGGGGAGGCACTGAAGCTTTCTTT. Protein: CSVTGGGTEAFF.

This chain joins TRBV7-9 and TRBJ2-5; D might be TRBD2 (6 bases). Germline CDR1 is SEHNR and CDR2 is FQNEAQ (reference sequence). There are 18 residues in the CDR3. V lost 2 bases, J lost 2 bases, and 21 bases lay in between. This CDR3 reads CASSLTPLRDGGQETQYF. DNA for the CDR3: TGTGCCAGCAGCTTAACCCCACTCCGGGATGGGGGGCAAGAGACCCAGTACTTC.

V is TRBV27 and J is TRBJ1-2, with a tentative D call TRBD1 (5 bases). Per germline, CDR1 MNHEY and CDR2 SMNVEV (reference sequence). The CDR3 consists of 15 residues. V lost 3 bases to trimming and J lost 0 bases, with 11 bases between them. CDR3 sequence reads: CASSFGRVANYGYTF. CDR3 nucleotide sequence: TGTGCCAGCAGTTTCGGCAGGGTTGCTAACTATGGCTACACCTTC.

The chain's CDR3 is CASSNSWGLWETQYF. In DNA form, the CDR3 reads TGTGCCAGTAGTAATTCGTGGGGTCTTTGGGAGACCCAGTACTTC. The rearrangement uses TRBV19 and TRBJ2-5; D not certain. CDR3 length equals 15 residues. Germline lookup yields CDR1 LNHDA and CDR2 SQIVND (reference sequence). The V and J ends lost 4 bases and 5 bases respectively, with 17 bases between them. Full variable domain (missing parts from reference TRBV19 and TRBJ2-5): DGGITQSPKYLFRKEGQNVTLSCEQNLNHDAMYWYRQDPGQGLRLIYYSQIVNDFQKGDIAEGYSVSREKKESFPLTVTSAQKNPTAFYLCASSNSWGLWETQYFGPGTRLLVL.

This sequence joins TRBV30 and TRBJ2-1, with 11 bases aligning to TRBD2. Germline CDR1 and CDR2: GTSNPN and SVGIG (reference sequence). V gave up 7 bases and J gave up 2 bases; unmatched junction bases: 1. This CDR3 contains 13 residues. The CDR3: CAYSGRAYNEQFF. DNA for the CDR3: TGTGCCTATAGCGGGAGGGCCTACAATGAGCAGTTCTTC.

This clone was seen a handful of times. V is TRBV18 and J is TRBJ1-3; D is possibly TRBD1 (6 bases). Germline V lookup: CDR1 KGHSH, CDR2 LQKENI. The germline V and J ends were trimmed by 4 bases and 0 bases, with 16 bases remaining between them. The CDR3 covers 17 residues. The CDR3 region is CASSRNHRESSGNTIYF. In DNA form, the CDR3 reads TGTGCCAGCTCACGAAACCACAGGGAGAGCTCTGGAAACACCATATATTTT.

The chain recombines TRBV19 with TRBJ1-2; 9 bases line up with TRBD1. The CDR3 sequence is 15 residues long. Germline CDR1 LNHDA, CDR2 SQIVND (reference sequence). Trimming removed 6 bases from V and 4 bases from J; junction bases left unmatched: 9. CDR3: CASSLAGDRVYGYTF. CDR3 bases: TGTGCCAGTAGCTTGGCGGGGGACAGGGTCTATGGCTACACCTTC.

This clone was counted a single time. The chain uses TRBV5-8 and TRBJ1-4; D perhaps matches TRBD1 (5 bases). Trimming stripped 4 bases from V and 8 bases from J, with 15 bases between. This CDR3 region has 14 residues. Germline-derived CDR1 and CDR2 are SGHTS and YDEGEE. Here the CDR3 reads CASSRDAGGEKLFF. The CDR3 nucleotides are TGTGCCAGCAGCCGGGACGCCGGAGGAGAAAAACTGTTTTTT.

This sequence joins TRBV5-1 and TRBJ2-7, with TRBD2 as a possible D gene (5 bases). This CDR3 has 13 amino acids. Germline V gene sequence: CDR1 SGHRS, CDR2 YFSETQ. Trimming left V 3 bases short and J 2 bases short, with 9 bases between. Here the CDR3 DNA reads TGCGCCAGCAGCTCCCCCGGGACCTACGAGCAGTACTTC. This sequence encodes CASSSPGTYEQYF. The complete variable domain, with remaining parts taken from reference TRBV5-1 and TRBJ2-7, reads KAGVTQTPRYLIKTRGQQVTLSCSPISGHRSVSWYQQTPGQGLQFLFEYFSETQRNKGNFPGRFSGRQFSNSRSEMNVSTLELGDSALYLCASSSPGTYEQYFGPGTRLTVT.

V usage is TRBV28 and J usage is TRBJ1-5, with 7 bases fitting TRBD1. This CDR3 is 14 amino acids long. The V gene end was trimmed by 0 bases and the J gene end by 7 bases; junction bases not matched to a gene: 3. Germline-derived CDR1 and CDR2 are MDHEN and SYDVKM. This CDR3 is CASSLWRGLQPQHF. For the CDR3, the DNA is TGTGCCAGCAGTTTATGGAGGGGGCTGCAGCCCCAGCATTTT. The full variable domain, its missing parts supplied by reference TRBV28 and TRBJ1-5, is DVKVTQSSRYLVKRTGEKVFLECVQDMDHENMFWYRQDPGLGLRLIYFSYDVKMKEKGDIPEGYSVSREKKERFSLILESASTNQTSMYLCASSLWRGLQPQHFGDGTRLSIL.

The chain combines TRBV11-2 with TRBJ1-1, with D unresolved. V was clipped by 0 bases and J by 1 base, with 15 bases between them. Germline CDR1 is SGHAT and CDR2 is FQNNGV. The CDR3 sequence is 17 residues long. This CDR3 reads CASSLDPVRRRNTEAFF. The CDR3 nucleotides are TGTGCCAGCAGCTTAGATCCCGTCCGGAGGAGGAACACTGAAGCTTTCTTT.

This clone was seen only once. The genes are TRBV7-9 and TRBJ2-3, with D perhaps TRBD1 or TRBD2 (6 bases each). Germline V gene lookup returns CDR1 SEHNR and CDR2 FQNEAQ (reference sequence). The CDR3 is 15 amino acids. Trimming removed 2 bases from V and 6 bases from J, with 15 bases in between. CDR3 bases: TGTGCCAGCAGCTTACTCTCGCAGGGGAGGGATACGCAGTATTTT. Protein: CASSLLSQGRDTQYF.